These 15 T cell receptor beta chains were sequenced from one sample in a study of blood T cell repertoires in COVID-19. Sequencing was performed with immunoSEQ multiplex PCR; in TCRdb, only in-frame clones are kept and a portion is missing. The repertoire has about 220,000 clones, 80% to 90% of them found once; the top ten carry just under 20%. The specimen sequenced was peripheral blood. All receptors come from a man aged 25-45 years with active or convalescent COVID-19.

The V and J genes are TRBV6-5 and TRBJ1-2; possible D gene TRBD1, 6 bases. Germline-derived CDR1 and CDR2 are MNHEY and SVGAGI. This CDR3 comprises 14 residues. The V and J ends lost 6 bases and 4 bases respectively, with 15 bases between them. The DNA for the CDR3 is TGTGCCAGCAGGGCACAGGGCCGGGGCTATGGCTACACCTTC. Amino acid sequence: CASRAQGRGYGYTF.

The chain joins TRBV27 to TRBJ2-7, with D perhaps TRBD2 (5 bases). V gave up 4 bases and J gave up 6 bases, with 7 bases separating them. Germline V gene lookup returns CDR1 MNHEY and CDR2 SMNVEV (reference sequence). The CDR3 extends over 11 amino acids. CDR3 in amino acids: CASSYGSEQYF. CDR3 DNA sequence: TGTGCCAGCAGTTATGGGAGCGAGCAGTACTTC.

The chain uses TRBV5-5 and TRBJ2-5; D call uncertain. Deletions cut 4 bases from V and 5 bases from J, with 12 bases between. The CDR3 consists of 13 residues. CDR1 and CDR2 (germline): SGHKS, YYEKEE (reference sequence). The CDR3 loop is CASSPRASETQYF. CDR3 bases: TGTGCCAGCAGCCCGCGAGCATCGGAGACCCAGTACTTC.

The chain joins TRBV6-2 or TRBV6-3 to TRBJ2-7; D uncertain. The germline gives CDR1 MNHEY, CDR2 SVGEGT. V was trimmed by 2 bases and J by 3 bases, leaving 11 bases between them. This CDR3 has 14 amino acids. In nucleotides, the CDR3 is TGTGCCAGCAGTTACCGAGGAACTAACTACGAGCAGTACTTC. Translated, it gives CASSYRGTNYEQYF.

The CDR3 coding sequence is TGTGCCAGCAGAGATACAGGGGGAGGCACTGAAGCTTTCTTT. It is translated as CASRDTGGGTEAFF. J is TRBJ1-1 and V is TRBV2; 8 bases are shared with TRBD1. Trimming removed 6 bases from V and 4 bases from J; junction bases left unmatched: 7. The CDR3 has 14 amino acids. The germline V gene has CDR1 SNHLY and CDR2 FYNNEI.

The V gene is TRBV19, the J gene TRBJ1-6; 9 positions agree with TRBD1. Germline trimming cut 4 bases from V and 17 bases from J; bases unmatched to any gene: 12. CDR3 length: 14 residues. The V gene's germline CDR1 is LNHDA and CDR2 SQIVND (reference sequence). The CDR3 reads CASSKGDRDRAFHF. The CDR3 coding sequence is TGTGCCAGTAGTAAAGGGGACCGGGACAGGGCATTCCACTTT.

The chain employs TRBV19 and TRBJ2-1; TRBD2 agrees at 15 bases. The CDR3 contains 17 residues. Germline V gives CDR1 LNHDA, CDR2 SQIVND (reference sequence). J lost 1 base, V lost 5 bases, and 3 bases had no gene match. The CDR3 DNA follows: TGTGCCAGTAGTTGGACTAGCGGGGGGGATTCCTACAATGAGCAGTTCTTC. Amino acids: CASSWTSGGDSYNEQFF.

The chain links TRBV5-4 to TRBJ2-7; no reliable D call. In germline, CDR1 is SGHNT, CDR2 YYREEE (reference sequence). The CDR3 runs 15 residues. The V and J ends lost 0 bases and 2 bases respectively, with 12 bases between them. DNA of the CDR3: TGTGCCAGCAGCTTGGAACAGAATTATGCCTACGAGCAGTACTTC. It codes for CASSLEQNYAYEQYF.

The V gene is TRBV5-6, the J gene TRBJ2-2; 11 bases map to TRBD2. The V and J ends lost 2 bases and 0 bases, in that order; junction bases with no gene match: 6. CDR3 size: 18 residues. CDR1 and CDR2 (germline): SGHDT, YYEEEE. The CDR3 reads CASSFLTSGSANTGELFF. DNA of the CDR3: TGTGCCAGCAGCTTCTTAACTAGCGGGAGTGCGAACACCGGGGAGCTGTTTTTT. Filled out from reference TRBV5-6 and TRBJ2-2, the complete variable domain reads DAGVTQSPTHLIKTRGQQVTLRCSPKSGHDTVSWYQQALGQGPQFIFQYYEEEERQRGNFPDRFSGHQFPNYSSELNVNALLLGDSALYLCASSFLTSGSANTGELFFGEGSRLTVL.

This clone was counted only a few times. CDR3 amino acids: CASSQESTAETYGYTF. The CDR3 DNA follows: TGTGCCAGCAGCCAAGAGAGCACAGCCGAAACCTATGGCTACACCTTC. The chain uses TRBV4-2 and TRBJ1-2; no reliable D call. V gave up 0 bases and J gave up 4 bases, with 15 bases separating them. Germline V gives CDR1 LGHNA, CDR2 YNFKEQ. The length of the CDR3 is 16 residues.

This clone has just one count. The chain links TRBV4-1 to TRBJ2-4; D is perhaps TRBD2 (5 bases). The CDR3 is 20 amino acids. Germline loops: CDR1 MGHRA, CDR2 YSYEKL. V was trimmed by 1 base and J by 0 bases, leaving 22 bases between them. CDR3 in amino acids: CASSQVKEGADDLAKNIQYF. CDR3 in DNA: TGCGCCAGCAGCCAAGTCAAAGAGGGAGCGGACGACCTAGCCAAAAACATTCAGTACTTC.

This chain uses TRBV4-3 with TRBJ2-5; D perhaps matches TRBD2 (5 bases). The CDR3 is 14 residues long. V was trimmed by 1 base and J by 4 bases, leaving 10 bases between them. In germline, CDR1 is LGHNA, CDR2 YSLEER. The CDR3 nucleotides are TGCGCCAGCAGCCAAGGGAGGAGCGGAGAGACCCAGTACTTC. The encoded protein is CASSQGRSGETQYF.

The rearrangement links TRBV28 to TRBJ1-2; D call uncertain. This CDR3 spans 15 amino acids. V was cut by 7 bases and J by 5 bases, with 20 bases left in between. CDR1 is MDHEN and CDR2 is SYDVKM in the germline V gene. The DNA of the CDR3 is TGTGCCAGCACCCTATCCCCCGCGGAAGCTTATGGCTACACCTTC. Translation: CASTLSPAEAYGYTF.

The rearrangement links TRBV19 to TRBJ1-2; TRBD1 might be the D (6 bases). CDR3 length equals 16 residues. V was shortened by 6 bases and J by 4 bases, with 21 bases between the two germline ends. Germline CDR1 and CDR2: LNHDA and SQIVND (reference sequence). The chain's CDR3 is CASSRGVTTSGYGYTF. The CDR3 coding sequence is TGTGCCAGTAGCAGGGGAGTTACAACCAGTGGCTATGGCTACACCTTC.

This rearrangement joins TRBV7-6 to TRBJ1-6; no reliable D call. The CDR3 runs to 16 residues. In germline, CDR1 is SGHVS, CDR2 FNYEAQ. The V gene lost 7 bases and the J gene lost 1 base, with 14 bases spanning the gap. The CDR3 coding sequence is TGTGCCAGCACCCGCGCCCCTGAATCCTATAATTCACCCCTCCACTTT. Amino acids: CASTRAPESYNSPLHF.